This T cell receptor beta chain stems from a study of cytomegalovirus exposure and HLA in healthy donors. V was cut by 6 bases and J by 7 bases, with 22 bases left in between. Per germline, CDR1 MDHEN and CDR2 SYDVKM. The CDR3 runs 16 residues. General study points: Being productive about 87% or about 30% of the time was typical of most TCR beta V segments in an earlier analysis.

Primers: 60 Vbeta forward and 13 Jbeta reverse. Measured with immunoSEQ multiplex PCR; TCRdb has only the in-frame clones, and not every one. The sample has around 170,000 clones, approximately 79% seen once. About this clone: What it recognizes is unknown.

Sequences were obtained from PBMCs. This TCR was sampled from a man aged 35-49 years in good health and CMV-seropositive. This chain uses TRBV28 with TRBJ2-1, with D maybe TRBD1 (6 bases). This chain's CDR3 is CASSRGAGVLTNEQFF. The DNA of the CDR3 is TGTGCCAGCAGCCGTGGGGCAGGGGTCCTTACAAATGAGCAGTTCTTC.